This is a list of T cell receptor beta chains from one sample in a study of T cells in Graves' hyperthyroidism and ophthalmopathy. TCRdb recomputed calls from the multiplex PCR reads with MiXCR, one row per CDR3 protein. The sample has about 500,000 distinct CDR3 sequences, roughly a sixth seen once. What was sequenced was blood. These receptors were obtained from a woman aged 30 to 39 with Graves' ophthalmopathy. CDR3s include the opening cysteine and the closing phenylalanine or tryptophan. A D gene is named only where the DNA matches it firmly. Rows give clone size only sometimes, using once, few, many, or a class for an expanded clone.

cdr3_aa: CASSRDRAIHEQYF; cdr3_nt: TGTGCCAGCAGCAGGGACAGGGCTATTCACGAGCAGTACTTC; d_call: TRBD1; v_call: TRBV7-2; clone_size: many; j_call: TRBJ2-7
cdr3_aa: CASSEMPNTEAFF; cdr3_nt: TGTGCCAGCAGTGAAATGCCGAACACTGAAGCTTTCTTT; d_call: .; v_call: TRBV2; clone_size: many; j_call: TRBJ1-1
cdr3_aa: CASSAPLGSGGLSMNTEAFF; cdr3_nt: TGCGCCAGCAGCGCCCCTTTAGGCAGCGGGGGTCTCTCAATGAACACTGAAGCTTTCTTT; d_call: .; v_call: TRBV5-1; clone_size: many; j_call: TRBJ1-1
cdr3_aa: CASTKTPPNRYNEQFF; cdr3_nt: TGTGCCAGTACCAAAACGCCCCCCAACAGATACAATGAGCAGTTCTTC; d_call: .; v_call: TRBV19; clone_size: .; j_call: TRBJ2-1
cdr3_aa: CASSVGDREGYEQFF; cdr3_nt: TGTGCCAGCAGCGTAGGGGACCGCGAGGGCTATGAGCAGTTCTTC; d_call: .; v_call: TRBV9; clone_size: .; j_call: TRBJ2-1
cdr3_aa: CASSVGRQVTGELFF; cdr3_nt: TGTGCCAGCAGCGTAGGCCGACAGGTTACCGGGGAGCTGTTTTTT; d_call: .; v_call: TRBV9; clone_size: .; j_call: TRBJ2-2
cdr3_aa: CASSRGVSTDTQYF; cdr3_nt: TGTGCCAGCAGCCGCGGGGTTTCCACAGATACGCAGTATTTT; d_call: .; v_call: TRBV11-2; clone_size: many; j_call: TRBJ2-3
cdr3_aa: CASSYRADTQYF; cdr3_nt: TGTGCCAGCAGTTACAGGGCAGATACGCAGTATTTT; d_call: .; v_call: TRBV6-2/TRBV6-3; clone_size: many; j_call: TRBJ2-3
cdr3_aa: CASSFPGLAGATDTQYF; cdr3_nt: TGTGCCAGCAGCTTCCCTGGACTAGCGGGAGCCACAGATACGCAGTATTTT; d_call: TRBD2; v_call: TRBV7-9; clone_size: many; j_call: TRBJ2-3
cdr3_aa: CASSSEGESNSPLHF; cdr3_nt: TGTGCCAGTAGTAGCGAGGGGGAGAGTAATTCACCCCTCCACTTT; d_call: .; v_call: TRBV19; clone_size: few; j_call: TRBJ1-6
cdr3_aa: CASSLDRTSGNTIYF; cdr3_nt: TGTGCCAGCAGCCTCGACAGGACCTCTGGAAACACCATATATTTT; d_call: .; v_call: TRBV11-1; clone_size: many; j_call: TRBJ1-3
cdr3_aa: CASSLVVQSGANVLTF; cdr3_nt: TGTGCCAGCAGCTTAGTGGTTCAATCAGGGGCCAACGTCCTGACTTTC; d_call: .; v_call: TRBV7-9; clone_size: .; j_call: TRBJ2-6
cdr3_aa: CASSPIGRRPEQETQYF; cdr3_nt: TGTGCCAGCAGCCCTATAGGAAGACGACCAGAACAAGAGACCCAGTACTTC; d_call: .; v_call: TRBV6-2/TRBV6-3; clone_size: few; j_call: TRBJ2-5
cdr3_aa: CASSPRRTRTGNTIYF; cdr3_nt: TGTGCCAGCAGTCCCCGACGGACAAGAACTGGAAACACCATATATTTT; d_call: .; v_call: TRBV28; clone_size: .; j_call: TRBJ1-3
cdr3_aa: CASRRPGTAHGETQYF; cdr3_nt: TGTGCCAGCAGAAGGCCCGGGACAGCCCACGGGGAGACCCAGTACTTC; d_call: TRBD1; v_call: TRBV6-2/TRBV6-3; clone_size: few; j_call: TRBJ2-5
cdr3_aa: CASSPRTSGTFTDTQYF; cdr3_nt: TGTGCCAGCAGTCCGAGGACTAGCGGGACTTTCACAGATACGCAGTATTTT; d_call: TRBD2; v_call: TRBV12-3/TRBV12-4; clone_size: many; j_call: TRBJ2-3
cdr3_aa: CASSPQRGGYCNEQFF; cdr3_nt: TGTGCCAGCAGTCCACAGAGAGGTGGCTACTGCAATGAGCAGTTCTTC; d_call: .; v_call: TRBV28; clone_size: few; j_call: TRBJ2-1
cdr3_aa: CASSEADRASETQYF; cdr3_nt: TGTGCCAGCAGTGAAGCGGACAGGGCATCGGAGACCCAGTACTTC; d_call: TRBD1; v_call: TRBV2; clone_size: .; j_call: TRBJ2-5
cdr3_aa: CASSFGQRETQYF; cdr3_nt: TGTGCCAGCAGCTTTGGACAGCGAGAGACCCAGTACTTC; d_call: .; v_call: TRBV13; clone_size: many; j_call: TRBJ2-5
cdr3_aa: CASSSGRTPDYGYTF; cdr3_nt: TGTGCCAGCTCTTCGGGAAGAACTCCGGACTATGGCTACACCTTC; d_call: .; v_call: TRBV18; clone_size: .; j_call: TRBJ1-2
cdr3_aa: CAWIYPGHPSGNTIYF; cdr3_nt: TGTGCCTGGATTTACCCAGGACACCCCTCTGGAAACACCATATATTTT; d_call: .; v_call: TRBV30; clone_size: few; j_call: TRBJ1-3
cdr3_aa: CASSFWGGDLSYEQYF; cdr3_nt: TGTGCCAGCAGCTTCTGGGGGGGGGACCTCTCCTACGAGCAGTACTTC; d_call: TRBD2; v_call: TRBV7-9; clone_size: .; j_call: TRBJ2-7
cdr3_aa: CFFDRRGGTEAFF; cdr3_nt: TGCTTCTTTGACAGGCGGGGGGGCACTGAAGCTTTCTTT; d_call: .; v_call: TRBV29-1; clone_size: few; j_call: TRBJ1-1
cdr3_aa: CASSLLTSSGEQYF; cdr3_nt: TGTGCCAGCAGCCTTCTGACTAGCTCGGGGGAGCAGTACTTC; d_call: TRBD2; v_call: TRBV14; clone_size: .; j_call: TRBJ2-7
cdr3_aa: CATSRVASGGNNEQFF; cdr3_nt: TGTGCCACCAGCAGGGTGGCTAGCGGAGGGAACAATGAGCAGTTCTTC; d_call: TRBD2; v_call: TRBV15; clone_size: few; j_call: TRBJ2-1
cdr3_aa: CASSLGLAGVREQFF; cdr3_nt: TGTGCCAGCAGCTTAGGACTAGCGGGAGTCCGTGAGCAGTTCTTC; d_call: TRBD2; v_call: TRBV7-9; clone_size: .; j_call: TRBJ2-1
cdr3_aa: CASTLQGYSNQPQHF; cdr3_nt: TGTGCCAGCACTCTTCAGGGATATAGCAATCAGCCCCAGCATTTT; d_call: .; v_call: TRBV6-1; clone_size: many; j_call: TRBJ1-5
cdr3_aa: CSARSPGLAGNGELFF; cdr3_nt: TGCAGTGCTAGAAGTCCGGGACTAGCGGGAAACGGGGAGCTGTTTTTT; d_call: TRBD2; v_call: TRBV20-1; clone_size: many; j_call: TRBJ2-2
cdr3_aa: CASSPPQASDRYNEQFF; cdr3_nt: TGTGCCAGCAGCCCCCCCCAAGCCTCGGACAGGTACAATGAGCAGTTCTTC; d_call: TRBD1; v_call: TRBV7-9; clone_size: many; j_call: TRBJ2-1
cdr3_aa: CASSLAGTGGRSPLHF; cdr3_nt: TGCGCCAGCAGCTTGGCCGGGACAGGGGGACGTTCACCCCTCCACTTT; d_call: TRBD1; v_call: TRBV5-1; clone_size: many; j_call: TRBJ1-6
cdr3_aa: CASSEANVLTF; cdr3_nt: TGTGCCAGCAGTGAAGCGAACGTCCTGACTTTC; d_call: .; v_call: TRBV2; clone_size: many; j_call: TRBJ2-6
cdr3_aa: CSARDNPAGVWETQYF; cdr3_nt: TGCAGTGCTAGAGATAACCCGGCAGGGGTCTGGGAGACCCAGTACTTC; d_call: .; v_call: TRBV20-1; clone_size: many; j_call: TRBJ2-5
cdr3_aa: CASSQRQGYGYTF; cdr3_nt: TGTGCCAGCAGCCAGAGGCAGGGGTATGGCTACACCTTC; d_call: .; v_call: TRBV14; clone_size: .; j_call: TRBJ1-2
cdr3_aa: CASSGRQGHTGELFF; cdr3_nt: TGTGCCAGCAGTGGGCGACAGGGGCACACCGGGGAGCTGTTTTTT; d_call: TRBD1; v_call: TRBV6-1; clone_size: .; j_call: TRBJ2-2
cdr3_aa: CSIQTGGWGEKLFF; cdr3_nt: TGCAGCATACAAACAGGGGGCTGGGGTGAAAAACTGTTTTTT; d_call: TRBD1; v_call: TRBV29-1; clone_size: many; j_call: TRBJ1-4
cdr3_aa: CASSQDRGGAYEQYF; cdr3_nt: TGCGCCAGCAGCCAAGATCGGGGGGGAGCCTACGAGCAGTACTTC; d_call: TRBD2; v_call: TRBV4-3; clone_size: .; j_call: TRBJ2-7
cdr3_aa: CASSLGGVFAYEQYF; cdr3_nt: TGTGCCAGCAGTTTAGGAGGGGTCTTTGCCTACGAGCAGTACTTC; d_call: .; v_call: TRBV12-3/TRBV12-4; clone_size: many; j_call: TRBJ2-7
cdr3_aa: CASSHDRESYEQYF; cdr3_nt: TGCGCCAGCAGCCACGACAGGGAGTCCTACGAGCAGTACTTC; d_call: TRBD1; v_call: TRBV5-1; clone_size: few; j_call: TRBJ2-7
cdr3_aa: CASSYLGLAGGETQYF; cdr3_nt: TGTGCCAGCAGTTACTTGGGACTAGCGGGAGGCGAGACCCAGTACTTC; d_call: TRBD2; v_call: TRBV6-5; clone_size: few; j_call: TRBJ2-5
cdr3_aa: CASSPLRGLTGELFF; cdr3_nt: TGTGCCAGCAGCCCGCTCCGTGGCCTAACCGGGGAGCTGTTTTTT; d_call: .; v_call: TRBV7-9; clone_size: .; j_call: TRBJ2-2
cdr3_aa: CASSLFGSSGSRSTDTQYF; cdr3_nt: TGTGCCAGCAGTTTATTTGGGTCTAGCGGGAGTAGGAGCACAGATACGCAGTATTTT; d_call: TRBD2; v_call: TRBV28; clone_size: many; j_call: TRBJ2-3
cdr3_aa: CASNRGTSKNEQFF; cdr3_nt: TGTGCCAGCAACCGCGGGACTAGTAAGAATGAGCAGTTCTTC; d_call: TRBD2; v_call: TRBV6-2/TRBV6-3; clone_size: .; j_call: TRBJ2-1
cdr3_aa: CASSLADLAAAYNEQFF; cdr3_nt: TGTGCCAGCAGCTTAGCCGATCTAGCGGCTGCCTACAATGAGCAGTTCTTC; d_call: TRBD2; v_call: TRBV7-2; clone_size: few; j_call: TRBJ2-1
cdr3_aa: CATSDPPGGINYGYTF; cdr3_nt: TGTGCCACCAGTGATCCCCCCGGGGGCATTAACTATGGCTACACCTTC; d_call: .; v_call: TRBV24-1; clone_size: .; j_call: TRBJ1-2
cdr3_aa: CASSWVTSGRWSYNEQFF; cdr3_nt: TGTGCCAGCAGTTGGGTGACTAGCGGGAGATGGTCCTACAATGAGCAGTTCTTC; d_call: TRBD2; v_call: TRBV6-2/TRBV6-3; clone_size: many; j_call: TRBJ2-1
cdr3_aa: CASSYSTGPQYF; cdr3_nt: TGTGCCAGCAGCTACTCCACAGGACCGCAGTACTTC; d_call: .; v_call: TRBV6-5; clone_size: many; j_call: TRBJ2-7
cdr3_aa: CASSYRGQSQPQHF; cdr3_nt: TGTGCCAGCAGTTACCGTGGACAAAGCCAGCCCCAGCATTTT; d_call: .; v_call: TRBV6-6; clone_size: .; j_call: TRBJ1-5
cdr3_aa: CSEGRLNTEAFF; cdr3_nt: TGCAGTGAGGGCAGGTTGAACACTGAAGCTTTCTTT; d_call: .; v_call: TRBV20-1; clone_size: many; j_call: TRBJ1-1
cdr3_aa: CASSSAATITYEQYF; cdr3_nt: TGTGCCAGCAGCTCCGCTGCGACAATAACCTACGAGCAGTACTTC; d_call: .; v_call: TRBV7-8; clone_size: many; j_call: TRBJ2-7
cdr3_aa: CAISEARQGNEKLFF; cdr3_nt: TGTGCCATCAGTGAGGCGCGGCAGGGTAATGAAAAACTGTTTTTT; d_call: .; v_call: TRBV10-3; clone_size: few; j_call: TRBJ1-4
cdr3_aa: CASSQPQGARTYEQYF; cdr3_nt: TGTGCCAGCAGTCAACCACAGGGGGCGCGAACATACGAGCAGTACTTC; d_call: TRBD1; v_call: TRBV6-1; clone_size: many; j_call: TRBJ2-7
cdr3_aa: CASSRPGTGETYEQYF; cdr3_nt: TGTGCCAGCAGCCGCCCCGGGACAGGGGAAACCTACGAGCAGTACTTC; d_call: TRBD1; v_call: TRBV2; clone_size: many; j_call: TRBJ2-7
cdr3_aa: CSARGLEGAGEKLFF; cdr3_nt: TGCAGTGCTAGAGGGTTGGAGGGGGCGGGGGAAAAACTGTTTTTT; d_call: TRBD1; v_call: TRBV20-1; clone_size: .; j_call: TRBJ1-4
cdr3_aa: CASSSRTSGRTDTQYF; cdr3_nt: TGTGCCAGCAGTTCACGGACTAGCGGGAGGACAGATACGCAGTATTTT; d_call: TRBD2; v_call: TRBV28; clone_size: many; j_call: TRBJ2-3
cdr3_aa: CASSSGTSGINEQYF; cdr3_nt: TGCGCCAGCAGCTCAGGGACTAGCGGGATCAACGAGCAGTACTTC; d_call: TRBD2; v_call: TRBV5-1; clone_size: .; j_call: TRBJ2-7
cdr3_aa: CAISQRLAMSTDTQYF; cdr3_nt: TGTGCCATCAGTCAAAGACTAGCCATGAGCACAGATACGCAGTATTTT; d_call: TRBD2; v_call: TRBV10-3; clone_size: .; j_call: TRBJ2-3
cdr3_aa: CASSLRPDPDTGELFF; cdr3_nt: TGTGCCAGCAGCCTACGACCCGATCCCGACACCGGGGAGCTGTTTTTT; d_call: .; v_call: TRBV9; clone_size: .; j_call: TRBJ2-2
cdr3_aa: CASSPLGGLSSYEQYF; cdr3_nt: TGTGCCAGCTCACCCCTCGGGGGGTTAAGCTCCTACGAGCAGTACTTC; d_call: TRBD2; v_call: TRBV18; clone_size: many; j_call: TRBJ2-7
cdr3_aa: CASSETQNNEQFF; cdr3_nt: TGTGCCAGCAGTGAAACACAGAATAATGAGCAGTTCTTC; d_call: .; v_call: TRBV2; clone_size: many; j_call: TRBJ2-1
cdr3_aa: CASSEGPSGTGNEQFF; cdr3_nt: TGCGCCAGCTCTGAGGGTCCTAGCGGGACAGGCAATGAGCAGTTCTTC; d_call: .; v_call: TRBV5-1; clone_size: .; j_call: TRBJ2-1